This TCR beta chain was sequenced for a study of T cell repertoires in ileal Crohn's disease. About the research overall: Thiopurines (11) or anti-TNF agents (18) were given postoperatively to about half.

V was clipped by 4 bases and J by 3 bases, with 13 bases between them. Germline loops: CDR1 SEHNR, CDR2 FQNEAQ (reference sequence). This CDR3 is 14 amino acids long. Documented time point: inflamed ileum from the surgical specimen. This table comes from immunoSEQ multiplex PCR, and its TCRdb copy is limited to in-frame clones, with some not included. Of roughly 13,000 clones listed, roughly 80% are singletons. Sample: ileal tissue. The V call is TRBV7-9, the J call TRBJ2-7, with D tentatively TRBD2 (5 bases). The sequence was collected from an adult with Crohn's disease. The CDR3 loop is CASSSRGTLYEQYF. The CDR3 coding sequence is TGTGCCAGCAGCTCCCGGGGTACCCTCTACGAGCAGTACTTC. The variable domain in full, completed from reference TRBV7-9 and TRBJ2-7, reads DTGVSQNPRHKITKRGQNVTFRCDPISEHNRLYWYRQTLGQGPEFLTYFQNEAQLEKSRLLSDRFSAERPKGSFSTLEIQRTEQGDSAMYLCASSSRGTLYEQYFGPGTRLTVT.